Listed below are T cell receptor beta chains from one sample, sequenced in a study of T cell repertoires in ileal Crohn's disease. Produced via immunoSEQ multiplex PCR; TCRdb's table is partial and in-frame only. This sample has about 8,400 clones, with around three quarters found just once. Sequencing used ileal tissue. All receptors derive from an adult with Crohn's disease. Each CDR3 is given with its conserved first and last residue. A D gene is named only where the DNA matches it firmly. Not all rows give a size; the values are once, few, many and, for expanded clones, a class.

clone_size,v_call,j_call,d_call,cdr3_nt,cdr3_aa
.,TRBV6-1,TRBJ2-3,.,TGTGCCAGCAGTGAAGCGTCCCAACAGGGAAGCACAGATACGCAGTATTTT,CASSEASQQGSTDTQYF
.,TRBV9,TRBJ2-7,.,TGTGCCAGCAGCGTTGGGGCGGAGCCCTACGGGCAGTACTTC,CASSVGAEPYGQYF
.,TRBV9,TRBJ2-1,.,TGTGCCAGCAGCTCCCCCGGCGGACAGCCTATCAATGAGCAGTTCTTC,CASSSPGGQPINEQFF
.,TRBV6-4,TRBJ2-3,TRBD2,TGTGCCAGCAGTGAGACTAGCGGGGGTCAAGATACGCAGTATTTT,CASSETSGGQDTQYF
.,TRBV27,TRBJ1-6,.,TGTGCCAGCAGTTTTGGGGCAGGGGATTCACCCCTCCACTTT,CASSFGAGDSPLHF
.,TRBV4-1,TRBJ1-2,.,TGCGCCAGCAGCCAAGATGCCTGGGGCTATTATGGCTACACCTTC,CASSQDAWGYYGYTF
.,TRBV19,TRBJ2-2,.,TGTGCCAGTAATGGAGAACCGAACACCGGGGAGCTGTTTTTT,CASNGEPNTGELFF
.,TRBV7-3,TRBJ2-1,TRBD2,TGTGCCAGCAGCTCGACTAGCGGGAGGGCCGGTGAGCAGTTCTTC,CASSSTSGRAGEQFF
few,TRBV18,TRBJ2-1,.,TGTGCCAGCTCACCAACGGATACAGGGTGGAGTGAGCAGTTCTTC,CASSPTDTGWSEQFF
once,TRBV11-2,TRBJ2-5,TRBD2,TGTGCCAGCAGCCCCTTAGCGGGAGAGGGGGAGACCCAGTACTTC,CASSPLAGEGETQYF
.,TRBV9,TRBJ2-1,TRBD1,TGTGCCAGCAGCGTCGTAACAGGGGCTGATGAGCAGTTCTTC,CASSVVTGADEQFF
.,TRBV9,TRBJ1-4,.,TGTGCCAGCAGCGTAGATGTCGGGGGGGGTGAAAAACTGTTTTTT,CASSVDVGGGEKLFF
.,TRBV6-4,TRBJ2-2,TRBD2,TGTGCCAGCAGAGCGGGAGGGAGCACCGGGGAGCTGTTTTTT,CASRAGGSTGELFF
.,TRBV2,TRBJ1-4,.,TGTGCCGGAATAGGGGCAGGGTTGGAGGAAAAACTGTTTTTT,CAGIGAGLEEKLFF
.,TRBV10-3,TRBJ1-2,TRBD1,TGTGCCATCGGAACAGGGGATGTTGGCTACACCTTC,CAIGTGDVGYTF
.,TRBV9,TRBJ2-3,TRBD2,TGTGCCAGCAGTGTGGGACTAGCGGGCCGCGGGACAGATGATACGCAGTATTTT,CASSVGLAGRGTDDTQYF
few,TRBV14,TRBJ1-2,.,TGTGCCAGCAGCCAGGGGGGCTATGGCTACACCTTC,CASSQGGYGYTF